This TCR beta chain was recorded in a study of CD8 T cells in Susac syndrome. TEMRA cells were FACS-enriched, and CD8+ and CD4+ T cells were isolated negatively. Comment on this clonotype: Its antigen is undetermined.

Reverse transcription of roughly 0.5 to 1 ug RNA was performed with random hexamers. Amplification of the TCR beta CDR3 was carried out by immunoSEQ multiplex PCR, which spanned a total of 54 Vbeta and 13 Jbeta segments. TCRdb recomputed calls from the immunoSEQ multiplex PCR reads with MiXCR, one row per CDR3 protein. The data hold about 120,000 distinct CDR3 sequences, with approximately 90% observed a single time. In germline, CDR1 is LGHNA, CDR2 YNFKEQ. The CDR3 spans 16 residues. With 0 bases clipped from V and 2 bases from J, the junction kept 3 bases outside the gene matches. The study, taken as a whole, reports: The number of individuals included in the study's TCR sequencing and HLA analysis was acknowledged as relatively small.

Sequencing input: CD8+ T cells from PBMCs. The rearrangement links TRBV4-2 to TRBJ1-2, with 10 bases lining up with TRBD1. This TCR was sampled from a human donor in good health. DNA for the CDR3: TGTGCCAGCAGCCAAGAGGGGACAGGGGCAAACTATGGCTACACCTTC. This sequence encodes CASSQEGTGANYGYTF.